This T cell receptor beta chain stems from a study of T cells in women clearing cervical HPV infection. Study-wide background: Case blood was drawn when the lesion was first found; control blood after infection became undetectable.

Details on this clone: As yet, its antigen is unknown. The observed sequence ends 3 residues before the CDR3 terminus, with the missing tail filled in from the germline J gene.

Study findings and constraints: Cases and controls were distinguished at AUC over 0.75 by richness and V genes.

MY09/MY11 PCR detected cervical HPV DNA; dot-blot assigned genotypes. Germline loops: CDR1 SEHNR, CDR2 FQNEAQ (reference sequence). With 4 bases removed from V and 4 bases from J, the gap between germline ends came to 13 bases. This CDR3 has 14 residues. TCRdb's copy holds only in-frame clones and misses some; the assay was immunoSEQ multiplex PCR. The table for this sample gives 40,000 or so clones. The receptor was isolated from a woman aged 18 to 69 with a cervical HPV16 infection that either progressed to CIN3+ or cleared (not recorded which). Specimen: blood buffy coat. V gene TRBV7-9 combines with J gene TRBJ1-2; D gene unclear. Here the CDR3 reads CASSSDSLFYGYTF. CDR3 bases read: TGTGCCAGCAGCTCGGACTCCCTTTTCTATGGC.